This TCR beta chain comes out of a study of vaccination and CD4 T cells after COVID-19. Turning to this clonotype: Its antigen is unidentified.

Broader study findings: Within convalescent individuals, 304 out of 307 vaccine-specific clones proved to be spike mono-reactive.

Once obtained from cultured CD4+ T cells, the DNA was sequenced using the Oncomine TCR Beta short-read assay. In TCRdb, the PCR reads were re-called with MiXCR into one record per CDR3 protein. The sample consists of about 7,100 distinct CDR3 sequences, 50% to 70% of them appearing once. This sample's treatment: approximately 11-day PBMC culture with coronavirus spike peptide pools or control peptides (ViraFEST assay). The trim removed 7 bases at V and 8 bases at J, leaving 16 bases unmatched. Germline V gene data show CDR1 as SGHTA and CDR2 as FQGNSA. This CDR3 contains 16 residues. V usage is TRBV7-2 and J usage is TRBJ2-3; 9 bases align to TRBD2. The sample was CD4+ T cells from blood, cultured in vitro. This TCR derives from a human donor who had recovered from COVID-19. The CDR3 nucleotides are TGTGCCAGCACCCCCGAGCCGCGGGGGGGCCGAGGTACGCAGTATTTT. Residues: CASTPEPRGGRGTQYF.